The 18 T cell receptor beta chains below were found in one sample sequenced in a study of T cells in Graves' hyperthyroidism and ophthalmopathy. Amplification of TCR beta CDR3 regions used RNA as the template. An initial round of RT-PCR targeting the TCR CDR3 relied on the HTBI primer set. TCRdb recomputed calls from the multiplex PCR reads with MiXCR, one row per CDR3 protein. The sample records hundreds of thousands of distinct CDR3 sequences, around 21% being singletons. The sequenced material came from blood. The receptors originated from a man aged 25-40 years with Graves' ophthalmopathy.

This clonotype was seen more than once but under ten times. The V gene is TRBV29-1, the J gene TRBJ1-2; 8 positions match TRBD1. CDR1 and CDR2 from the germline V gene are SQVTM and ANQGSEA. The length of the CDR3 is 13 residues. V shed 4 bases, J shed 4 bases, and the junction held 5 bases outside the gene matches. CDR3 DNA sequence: TGCAGCGTTGGTTACAGGGGGATCTATGGCTACACCTTC. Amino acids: CSVGYRGIYGYTF.

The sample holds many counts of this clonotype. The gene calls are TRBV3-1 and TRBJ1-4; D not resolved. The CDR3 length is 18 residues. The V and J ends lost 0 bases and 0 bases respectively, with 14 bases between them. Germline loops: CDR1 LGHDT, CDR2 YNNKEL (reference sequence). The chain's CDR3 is CASSQDQAPRSTNEKLFF. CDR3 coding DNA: TGTGCCAGCAGCCAAGATCAGGCACCAAGATCAACTAATGAAAAACTGTTTTTT. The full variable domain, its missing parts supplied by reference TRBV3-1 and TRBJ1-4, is DTAVSQTPKYLVTQMGNDKSIKCEQNLGHDTMYWYKQDSKKFLKIMFSYNNKELIINETVPNRFSPKSPDKAHLNLHINSLELGDSAVYFCASSQDQAPRSTNEKLFFGSGTQLSVL.

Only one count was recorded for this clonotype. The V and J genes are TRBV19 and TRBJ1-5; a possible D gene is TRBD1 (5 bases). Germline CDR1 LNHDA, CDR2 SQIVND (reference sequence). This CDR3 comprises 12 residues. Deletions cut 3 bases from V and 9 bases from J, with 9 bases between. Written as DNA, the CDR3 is TGTGCCAGTAGTATCGGGGGTGGGCCCCAGCATTTT. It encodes CASSIGGGPQHF.

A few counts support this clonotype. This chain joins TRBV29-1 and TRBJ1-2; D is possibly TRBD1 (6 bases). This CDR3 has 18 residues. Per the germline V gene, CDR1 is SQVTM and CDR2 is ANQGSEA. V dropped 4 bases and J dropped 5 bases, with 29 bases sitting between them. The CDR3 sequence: CSVVDILHRDGGGYGYTF. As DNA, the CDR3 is TGCAGCGTTGTTGATATTTTACACAGGGATGGGGGAGGGTATGGCTACACCTTC.

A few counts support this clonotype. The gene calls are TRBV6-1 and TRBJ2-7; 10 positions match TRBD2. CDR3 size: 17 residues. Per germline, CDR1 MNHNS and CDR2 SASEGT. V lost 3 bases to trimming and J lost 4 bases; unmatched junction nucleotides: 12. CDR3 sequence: CASSDPLAGGKGYEQYF. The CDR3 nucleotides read TGTGCCAGCAGTGACCCCTTAGCGGGAGGTAAAGGGTACGAGCAGTACTTC.

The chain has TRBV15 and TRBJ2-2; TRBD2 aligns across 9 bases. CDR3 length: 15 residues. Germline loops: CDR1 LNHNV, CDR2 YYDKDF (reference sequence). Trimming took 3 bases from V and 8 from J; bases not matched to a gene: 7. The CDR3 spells CATSSVPAGGGELFF. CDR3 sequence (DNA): TGTGCCACCAGCAGTGTCCCAGCGGGAGGAGGGGAGCTGTTTTTT.

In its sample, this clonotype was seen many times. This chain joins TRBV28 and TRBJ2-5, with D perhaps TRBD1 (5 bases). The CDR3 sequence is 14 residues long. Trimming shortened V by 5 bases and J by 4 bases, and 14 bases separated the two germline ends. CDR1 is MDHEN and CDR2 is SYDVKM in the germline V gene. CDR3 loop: CASSTKTERETQYF. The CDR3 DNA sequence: TGTGCCAGCAGTACTAAGACAGAGAGAGAGACCCAGTACTTC.

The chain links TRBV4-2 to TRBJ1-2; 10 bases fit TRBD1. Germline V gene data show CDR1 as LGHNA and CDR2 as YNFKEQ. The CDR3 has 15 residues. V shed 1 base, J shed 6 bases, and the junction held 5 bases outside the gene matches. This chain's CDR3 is CASSQGPGTGDGYTF. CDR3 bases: TGTGCCAGCAGCCAAGGTCCAGGGACAGGGGATGGCTACACCTTC.

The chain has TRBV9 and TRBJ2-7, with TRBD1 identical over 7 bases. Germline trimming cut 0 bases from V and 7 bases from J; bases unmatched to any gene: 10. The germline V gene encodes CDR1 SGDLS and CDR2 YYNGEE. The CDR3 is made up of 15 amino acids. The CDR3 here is CASSVGKGAGAEQYF. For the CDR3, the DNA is TGTGCCAGCAGCGTAGGAAAGGGGGCAGGGGCGGAGCAGTACTTC.

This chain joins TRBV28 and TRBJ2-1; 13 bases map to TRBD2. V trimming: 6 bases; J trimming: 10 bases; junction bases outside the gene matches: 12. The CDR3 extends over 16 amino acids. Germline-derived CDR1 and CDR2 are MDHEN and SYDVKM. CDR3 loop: CASSGLAGVFSWEQFF. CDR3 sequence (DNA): TGTGCCAGCAGCGGACTAGCGGGAGTATTTTCATGGGAGCAGTTCTTC.

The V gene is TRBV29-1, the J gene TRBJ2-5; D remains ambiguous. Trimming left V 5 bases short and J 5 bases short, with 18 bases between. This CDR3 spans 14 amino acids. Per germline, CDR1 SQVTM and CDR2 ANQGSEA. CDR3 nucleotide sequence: TGCAGCGTTAGTGCCCAGCTAGTCCGTGAGACCCAGTACTTC. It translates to CSVSAQLVRETQYF. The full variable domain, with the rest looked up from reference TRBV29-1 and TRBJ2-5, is SAVISQKPSRDICQRGTSLTIQCQVDSQVTMMFWYRQQPGQSLTLIATANQGSEATYESGFVIDKFPISRPNLTFSTLTVSNMSPEDSSIYLCSVSAQLVRETQYFGPGTRLLVL.

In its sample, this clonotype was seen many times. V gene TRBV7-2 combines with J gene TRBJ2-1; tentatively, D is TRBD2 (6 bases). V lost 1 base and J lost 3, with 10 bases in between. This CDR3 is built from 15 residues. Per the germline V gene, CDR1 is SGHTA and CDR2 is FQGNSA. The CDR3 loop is CASSLGDWRYNEQFF. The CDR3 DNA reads TGTGCCAGCAGCTTAGGGGACTGGCGCTACAATGAGCAGTTCTTC.

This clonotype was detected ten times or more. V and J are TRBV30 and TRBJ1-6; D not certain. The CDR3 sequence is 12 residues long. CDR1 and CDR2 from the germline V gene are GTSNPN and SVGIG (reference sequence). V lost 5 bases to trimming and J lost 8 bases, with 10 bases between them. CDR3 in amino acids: CAWGRWDSPLHF. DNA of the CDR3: TGTGCCTGGGGACGCTGGGATTCACCCCTCCACTTT.

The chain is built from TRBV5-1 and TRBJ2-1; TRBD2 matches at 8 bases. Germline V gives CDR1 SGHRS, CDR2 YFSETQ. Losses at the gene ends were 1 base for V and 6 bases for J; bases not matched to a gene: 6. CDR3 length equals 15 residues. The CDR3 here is CASSLKSGGPNEQFF. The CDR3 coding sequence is TGCGCCAGCAGCTTGAAAAGCGGGGGCCCCAATGAGCAGTTCTTC.

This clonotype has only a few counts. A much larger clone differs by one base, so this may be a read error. The CDR3 loop is CAWTGRGNSPLHF. The DNA for the CDR3 is TGTGCCTGGACCGGACGGGGGAATTCACCCCTCCACTTT. The V gene is TRBV30, the J gene TRBJ1-6, with a tentative D call TRBD1 (5 bases). V lost 4 bases, J lost 7 bases, and 11 bases lay in between. Germline CDR1 reads GTSNPN; CDR2 reads SVGIG (reference sequence). The CDR3 runs 13 residues.

The DNA for the CDR3 is TGCGCCAGCAGCCAGCACAGGGGGGGGGGAGCTAATGAAAAACTGTTTTTT. Translation: CASSQHRGGGANEKLFF. The rearrangement joins TRBV4-1 to TRBJ1-4; 8 bases line up with TRBD1. The CDR3 consists of 17 residues. CDR1 is MGHRA and CDR2 is YSYEKL in the germline V gene. Trimming took 3 bases from V and 3 from J; bases not matched to a gene: 9.

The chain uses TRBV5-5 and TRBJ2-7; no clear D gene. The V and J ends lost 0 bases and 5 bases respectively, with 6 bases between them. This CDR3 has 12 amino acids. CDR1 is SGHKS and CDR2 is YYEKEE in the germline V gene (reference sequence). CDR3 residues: CASSLVSNEQYF. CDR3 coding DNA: TGTGCCAGCAGCTTGGTATCAAACGAGCAGTACTTC.

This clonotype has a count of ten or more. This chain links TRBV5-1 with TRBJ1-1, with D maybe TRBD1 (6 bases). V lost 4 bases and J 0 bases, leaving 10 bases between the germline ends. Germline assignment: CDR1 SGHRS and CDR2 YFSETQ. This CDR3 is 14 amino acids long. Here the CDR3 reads CASSGTGMNTEAFF. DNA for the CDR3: TGCGCCAGCAGCGGAACAGGGATGAACACTGAAGCTTTCTTT.